This T cell receptor (beta chain) was observed in a study of post-analysis software for immune sequencing data. Findings and limits, study-wide: Included in a set of a few TRBV segments more frequent in patients than controls were TRBV5-6, TRBV5-1 and TRBV20-1.

With respect to this clonotype: What it binds is unknown.

The CDR3 totals 16 residues. Per germline, CDR1 SGHTA and CDR2 FQGNSA. Researchers reported that TCR beta cDNA libraries carried unique molecular identifiers. TCRdb reanalysed the PCR reads using MiXCR and keeps one entry per CDR3 protein. This sample has 400,000 to 500,000 distinct CDR3 sequences, with 30% to 40% found just once. The V gene is TRBV7-2, the J gene TRBJ2-4; 15 nucleotides line up with TRBD2. Gene TRBJ2-7 matches the end of the DNA better, so the J call may be wrong. Sequenced input: blood. This TCR derives from a girl between 2 and 10 years old with multiple sclerosis. The CDR3 nucleotides read TGTGCCAGCAGCTCCGGACTAGCGGGAGGGAGGGACGAGCAGTACTTC. Translating it yields CASSSGLAGGRDEQYF.